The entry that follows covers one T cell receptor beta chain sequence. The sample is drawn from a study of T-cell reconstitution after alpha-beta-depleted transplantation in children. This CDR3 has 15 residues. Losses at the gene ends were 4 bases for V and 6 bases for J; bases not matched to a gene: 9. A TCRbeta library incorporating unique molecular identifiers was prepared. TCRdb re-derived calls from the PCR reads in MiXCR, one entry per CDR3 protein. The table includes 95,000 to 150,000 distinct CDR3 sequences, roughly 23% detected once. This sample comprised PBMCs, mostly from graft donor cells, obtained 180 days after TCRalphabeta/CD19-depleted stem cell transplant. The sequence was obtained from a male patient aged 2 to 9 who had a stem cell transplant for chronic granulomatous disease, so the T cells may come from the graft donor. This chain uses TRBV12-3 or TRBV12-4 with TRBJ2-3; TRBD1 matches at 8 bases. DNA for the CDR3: TGTGCCAGCAGTTCGACAGGGGTTCGTGGTGATACGCAGTATTTT. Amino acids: CASSSTGVRGDTQYF.